Sequencing of this TCR beta chain was carried out in a study of long-term antiretroviral therapy in people with HIV. In the study overall: First collections came about a decade before the 2015 immediate-ART recommendation. The study's findings and limits: After ART, diversity increased yet remained lower than transplant donor controls. Against controls, HIV repertoires showed narrower ranges of CDR3 length.

This CDR3 comprises 14 residues. CDR1 is SEHNR and CDR2 is FQNEAQ in the germline V gene (reference sequence). V lost 1 base and J 6 bases, leaving 10 bases between the germline ends. Sequencing relied on immunoSEQ assay v3.0, run at survey level. Assay used: immunoSEQ multiplex PCR; TCRdb lists only in-frame clones, some missing. Of tens of thousands of clones listed, 80% to 85% are singletons. As regards this clone: The antigen is not known.

The V gene is TRBV7-9, the J gene TRBJ1-5; D unresolved. The sequenced sample was unsorted PBMCs, obtained 1 year after starting antiretroviral therapy. This sequence originates from a man younger than 30 with HIV. CDR3 region: CASSLGRDGQPQHF. CDR3 coding DNA: TGTGCCAGCAGCTTAGGTAGGGATGGTCAGCCCCAGCATTTT.